Presented here are 30 T cell receptor beta chains from one specimen sequenced in a study of blood T cell repertoires in COVID-19. Sequenced by immunoSEQ multiplex PCR; TCRdb stores in-frame clones only, minus some. Here the sample spans about 210,000 clones, around 86% being singletons. Material for sequencing was PBMCs or T cells enriched from blood (not recorded which). The receptors here all came from a woman aged 45-59 years with acute COVID-19.

The chain uses TRBV7-2 and TRBJ2-1, with D possibly TRBD2 on 5 matching bases. CDR1 is SGHTA and CDR2 is FQGNSA in the germline V gene. Deletions cut 1 base from V and 10 bases from J, with 11 bases between. The CDR3 is 13 amino acids. CDR3 sequence (DNA): TGTGCCAGCAGCTTAGGATTCTCGGGGGAGCAGTTCTTC. Protein product: CASSLGFSGEQFF.

This rearrangement joins TRBV10-3 to TRBJ2-2, with TRBD2 matching 9 bases. CDR1 and CDR2 (germline): ENHRY, SYGVKD. V was clipped by 4 bases and J by 7 bases; unmatched bases: 7. This CDR3 spans 15 amino acids. Here the CDR3 DNA reads TGTGCCATCAGTGTGGGCGGGAGGGCCGTCGGGGAGCTGTTTTTT. Translated, it gives CAISVGGRAVGELFF.

The rearrangement uses TRBV4-3 and TRBJ2-1; D is possibly TRBD2 (5 bases). The CDR3 has 15 amino acids. Trimming stripped 0 bases from V and 9 bases from J, with 15 bases between. CDR1 and CDR2 (germline): LGHNA, YSLEER. In DNA, the CDR3 is TGCGCCAGCAGCCAAGATCGGGGAGTTCCAGGTGAGCAGTTCTTC. Amino acid sequence: CASSQDRGVPGEQFF.

This chain joins TRBV28 and TRBJ1-2; D may be TRBD1 (6 bases). The ends were cut back, 6 bases at V and 7 bases at J, with 15 bases in the middle. Per the germline V gene, CDR1 is MDHEN and CDR2 is SYDVKM. The CDR3 has 13 residues. The CDR3 protein is CASSLGRGFGYTF. The DNA of the CDR3 is TGTGCCAGCAGCCTGGGCAGGGGATTTGGCTACACCTTC.

The chain links TRBV16 to TRBJ2-2, with D tentatively TRBD1 (5 bases). The germline V and J ends were trimmed by 0 bases and 6 bases, with 8 bases remaining between them. This CDR3 is built from 14 residues. Germline loops: CDR1 KGHSY, CDR2 FQNENV. DNA for the CDR3: TGTGCCAGCAGCCAATCCTCAGGGTCCGGGGAGCTGTTTTTT. It encodes CASSQSSGSGELFF. The full variable domain, with the rest looked up from reference TRBV16 and TRBJ2-2, is GEEVAQTPKHLVRGEGQKAKLYCAPIKGHSYVFWYQQVLKNEFKFLISFQNENVFDETGMPKERFSAKCLPNSPCSLEIQATKLEDSAVYFCASSQSSGSGELFFGEGSRLTVL.

Notes on this clone: At one of its ends the junction is not consistent with the germline gene, which may arise from a read error. The chain carries TRBV5-6 and TRBJ2-7; maybe TRBD2 (6 bases). The length of the CDR3 is 12 residues. Looked up from germline, CDR1 is SGHDT and CDR2 is YYEEEE. The CDR3 protein is CASSVGGIWLVF. The DNA for the CDR3 is TGTGCCAGCAGCGTTGGGGGGATATGGCTAGTTTTC.

This clone was counted once. The rearrangement uses TRBV7-2 and TRBJ2-1, with 7 positions matching TRBD2. CDR3 size: 17 residues. V shed 1 base, J shed 9 bases, and the junction held 15 bases outside the gene matches. Germline V gives CDR1 SGHTA, CDR2 FQGNSA. As DNA, the CDR3 is TGTGCCAGCAGCTTAGGTTCTATGGGGGGAGGGCAAGGTGAGCAGTTCTTC. Translating gives CASSLGSMGGGQGEQFF. The entire variable domain, with the rest obtained from reference TRBV7-2 and TRBJ2-1, is as follows: GAGVSQSPSNKVTEKGKDVELRCDPISGHTALYWYRQSLGQGLEFLIYFQGNSAPDKSGLPSDRFSAERTGGSVSTLTIQRTQQEDSAVYLCASSLGSMGGGQGEQFFGPGTRLTVL.

The V call is TRBV28, the J call TRBJ1-2; D uncertain. This CDR3 is built from 14 residues. The germline V gene has CDR1 MDHEN and CDR2 SYDVKM. Trimming removed 6 bases at V and 8 bases at J, with 19 bases between. Here the CDR3 reads CASRPPGPSGGYTF. The CDR3 bases are TGTGCCAGCAGACCCCCCGGGCCATCGGGAGGCTACACCTTC.

The V and J genes are TRBV7-8 and TRBJ1-4; perhaps TRBD1 as D (5 bases). CDR3 length: 16 amino acids. Trimming removed 1 base at V and 0 bases at J, with 9 bases between. The germline V gene encodes CDR1 SGHVS and CDR2 FQNEAQ. The chain's CDR3 is CASSLGSGATNEKLFF. Written as DNA, the CDR3 is TGTGCCAGCAGCTTAGGGTCGGGGGCAACTAATGAAAAACTGTTTTTT.

This chain connects TRBV21-1 to TRBJ1-5; TRBD1, the D gene given by the table, was not confirmed from the DNA. TRBV21-1 is a documented pseudogene. The CDR3 covers 20 residues. As DNA, the CDR3 is TGTGCCAGCAGCAAAGCGCTTTTTCTAACAGGGGGCTGGGGAGAGCAGCCCCAGCATTTT. It codes for CASSKALFLTGGWGEQPQHF.

The chain is built from TRBV28 and TRBJ2-7; D possibly corresponds to TRBD1 (6 bases). CDR3 length: 12 residues. V gave up 7 bases and J gave up 4 bases, with 11 bases separating them. Germline-derived CDR1 and CDR2 are MDHEN and SYDVKM. CDR3 DNA sequence: TGTGCCAGCAACCCGACAGGTTACGAGCAGTACTTC. Residues: CASNPTGYEQYF.

J is TRBJ1-4 and V is TRBV7-2, with 7 bases fitting TRBD1. The germline V gene has CDR1 SGHTA and CDR2 FQGNSA. The CDR3 runs to 15 residues. The ends lost 4 bases at V and 6 bases at J; junction bases unmatched: 8. CDR3 protein: CASSSYRGRDEKLFF. The DNA of the CDR3 is TGTGCCAGCAGCTCCTACAGGGGACGTGATGAAAAACTGTTTTTT. Full variable domain (outside the CDR3, taken from reference TRBV7-2 and TRBJ1-4): GAGVSQSPSNKVTEKGKDVELRCDPISGHTALYWYRQSLGQGLEFLIYFQGNSAPDKSGLPSDRFSAERTGGSVSTLTIQRTQQEDSAVYLCASSSYRGRDEKLFFGSGTQLSVL.

The chain has TRBV4-3 and TRBJ2-3, with a possible D match to TRBD1 (6 bases). Germline V gives CDR1 LGHNA, CDR2 YSLEER. V was cut by 1 base and J by 0 bases, with 14 bases left in between. The CDR3 sequence is 17 residues long. The CDR3 sequence is CASSQAVKQGSTDTQYF. The CDR3 region has the DNA TGCGCCAGCAGCCAAGCAGTGAAACAGGGTAGCACAGATACGCAGTATTTT.

The chain joins TRBV7-8 to TRBJ1-2, with D uncertain. Deletions cut 0 bases from V and 7 bases from J, with 9 bases between. This CDR3 contains 13 residues. CDR1 is SGHVS and CDR2 is FQNEAQ in the germline V gene. CDR3 sequence (DNA): TGTGCCAGCAGCTTAGCGGCGCCAGGTGGCTACACCTTC. Amino acids: CASSLAAPGGYTF.

V and J are TRBV28 and TRBJ2-5, with a possible D match to TRBD2 (6 bases). From germline, CDR1 is MDHEN and CDR2 SYDVKM. The CDR3 sequence is 12 residues long. Trimming stripped 10 bases from V and 5 bases from J, with 14 bases between. The CDR3: CATHGGWETQYF. The CDR3 DNA reads as TGTGCCACCCATGGGGGGTGGGAGACCCAGTACTTC.

This clone is a singleton in its sample. This sequence joins TRBV4-3 and TRBJ2-4; a weak D match, TRBD2 (6 bases). CDR1 is LGHNA, CDR2 YSLEER, per germline. V was trimmed by 0 bases and J by 0 bases, leaving 24 bases between them. CDR3 size: 21 residues. CDR3 loop: CASSQEAAGLSLDLAKNIQYF. The DNA of the CDR3 is TGCGCCAGCAGCCAAGAGGCGGCGGGATTATCACTTGACTTAGCCAAAAACATTCAGTACTTC.

The V call is TRBV7-8, the J call TRBJ2-6; a weak D match, TRBD1 (6 bases). Trimming pared 5 bases from V and 4 bases from J, leaving 18 bases between. Germline CDR1 is SGHVS and CDR2 is FQNEAQ. The length of the CDR3 is 17 residues. The CDR3 is CASSPRQDLRGANVLTF. DNA of the CDR3: TGTGCCAGCAGCCCGAGACAGGATCTGCGGGGGGCCAACGTCCTGACTTTC.

This clone was recorded only once. The genes are TRBV11-3 and TRBJ2-1; D gene unclear. The germline V and J ends were trimmed by 5 bases and 8 bases, with 10 bases remaining between them. This CDR3 is 12 amino acids long. The V gene's germline CDR1 is SGHNT and CDR2 YENEEA. Here the CDR3 DNA reads TGTGCCAGCAGCCATATGCGCGATGAGCAGTTCTTC. It yields the protein CASSHMRDEQFF.

V gene TRBV9 combines with J gene TRBJ1-4; no reliable D call. The CDR3 runs 16 residues. Trimming stripped 0 bases from V and 4 bases from J, with 13 bases between. The germline gives CDR1 SGDLS, CDR2 YYNGEE. CDR3 protein: CASSVGSAALNEKLFF. The CDR3 bases are TGTGCCAGCAGCGTAGGTTCAGCGGCCCTTAATGAAAAACTGTTTTTT.

This clone was recorded only once. The rearrangement joins TRBV2 to TRBJ1-5, with 7 bases matching TRBD1. Germline trimming cut 7 bases from V and 7 bases from J; bases unmatched to any gene: 13. Germline V gene lookup returns CDR1 SNHLY and CDR2 FYNNEI. The CDR3 has 15 residues. The CDR3 nucleotides read TGTGCCAGCAAGAGACAGGGAGTCGCAGGGCAGCCCCAGCATTTT. The encoded protein is CASKRQGVAGQPQHF. Based on the CDR3 plus reference TRBV2 and TRBJ1-5, the full variable domain is EPEVTQTPSHQVTQMGQEVILRCVPISNHLYFYWYRQILGQKVEFLVSFYNNEISEKSEIFDDQFSVERPDGSNFTLKIRSTKLEDSAMYFCASKRQGVAGQPQHFGDGTRLSIL.

The chain carries TRBV5-1 and TRBJ2-3; TRBD2 matches 7 bases. This CDR3 spans 15 amino acids. Germline-derived CDR1 and CDR2 are SGHRS and YFSETQ. V shed 7 bases and J 1 base; nucleotides not matched to a gene: 9. The CDR3 DNA reads as TGCGCCAGCCGGAGGCTAGCGGTTGGCACAGATACGCAGTATTTT. Residues: CASRRLAVGTDTQYF.

The chain joins TRBV27 to TRBJ2-5; D perhaps matches TRBD1 (8 bases). Germline CDR1 is MNHEY and CDR2 is SMNVEV (reference sequence). The CDR3 is 14 residues long. Trimming removed 9 bases from V and 5 bases from J, with 19 bases in between. CDR3 amino acids: CASRPHRGGETQYF. CDR3 bases: TGTGCCAGTCGCCCGCACAGGGGGGGGGAGACCCAGTACTTC.

The chain uses TRBV10-2 and TRBJ1-5; the D is unclear. Germline values: CDR1 WSHSY, CDR2 SAAADI. Trimming cost V 3 bases and J 2 bases, with 14 bases left between them. This CDR3 contains 16 residues. CDR3 region: CASSDSPGKRNQPQHF. The CDR3 nucleotides read TGCGCCAGCAGTGATTCCCCAGGCAAGCGCAATCAGCCCCAGCATTTT.

The J gene is TRBJ2-1, the V gene TRBV4-3, with D possibly being TRBD1 (6 bases). The germline V and J ends were trimmed by 4 bases and 4 bases, with 8 bases remaining between them. This CDR3 contains 13 residues. Germline CDR1 reads LGHNA; CDR2 reads YSLEER. CDR3 sequence: CASSRTVYNEQFF. DNA of the CDR3: TGCGCCAGCAGCCGGACAGTATACAATGAGCAGTTCTTC.

The chain joins TRBV7-9 to TRBJ1-6; D remains ambiguous. CDR1 is SEHNR and CDR2 is FQNEAQ in the germline V gene (reference sequence). Between the trimmed V and J ends, which lost 5 bases and 6 bases, there was a span of 2 bases. The CDR3 is made up of 11 amino acids. CDR3 sequence: CASSRNSPLHF. In DNA form, the CDR3 reads TGTGCCAGCAGCCGTAATTCACCCCTCCACTTT.

The chain recombines TRBV28 with TRBJ1-1; TRBD1 agrees at 9 bases. In germline, CDR1 is MDHEN, CDR2 SYDVKM. The CDR3 length is 13 residues. Trimming at V came to 6 bases and at J to 10 bases, leaving 9 bases not matched to a gene. The CDR3 nucleotides read TGTGCCAGCAGGGTGGGACAGGGCGGCGGAGCTTTCTTT. Its translation: CASRVGQGGGAFF.

The V gene is TRBV2, the J gene TRBJ1-5; 7 nucleotides agree with TRBD1. Losses at the gene ends were 6 bases for V and 7 bases for J; bases not matched to a gene: 15. The CDR3 extends over 16 amino acids. Germline CDR1 SNHLY, CDR2 FYNNEI. CDR3 sequence reads: CASRPSTGTLGQPQHF. DNA for the CDR3: TGTGCCAGCAGACCCTCGACAGGGACGCTAGGACAGCCCCAGCATTTT. Complete variable domain (other parts from reference TRBV2 and TRBJ1-5): EPEVTQTPSHQVTQMGQEVILRCVPISNHLYFYWYRQILGQKVEFLVSFYNNEISEKSEIFDDQFSVERPDGSNFTLKIRSTKLEDSAMYFCASRPSTGTLGQPQHFGDGTRLSIL.

The V call is TRBV5-6, the J call TRBJ2-7, with unresolved D. V was shortened by 1 base and J by 3 bases, with 5 bases between the two germline ends. Germline V gene lookup returns CDR1 SGHDT and CDR2 YYEEEE. The CDR3 sequence is 12 residues long. The CDR3, as DNA: TGTGCCAGCAGCTTGTTACTCTACGAGCAGTACTTC. Amino acids: CASSLLLYEQYF.

In this sample, this clone turned up a few times. The V gene is TRBV9, the J gene TRBJ2-3, with TRBD2 matching over 11 bases. The CDR3 covers 15 residues. Germline V CDR1 and CDR2: SGDLS, YYNGEE. V lost 6 bases to trimming and J lost 0 bases; unmatched junction nucleotides: 3. CDR3 protein: CASKRLAGSTDTQYF. CDR3 nucleotides: TGTGCCAGCAAACGACTAGCGGGGAGCACAGATACGCAGTATTTT.

The J gene is TRBJ2-2, the V gene TRBV28; 9 positions match TRBD1. V shed 5 bases and J 4 bases; nucleotides not matched to a gene: 5. The CDR3 extends over 15 amino acids. CDR1 and CDR2 (germline): MDHEN, SYDVKM. This chain's CDR3 is CASSTRTGVTGELFF. CDR3 coding DNA: TGTGCCAGCAGTACCCGGACAGGGGTCACCGGGGAGCTGTTTTTT.